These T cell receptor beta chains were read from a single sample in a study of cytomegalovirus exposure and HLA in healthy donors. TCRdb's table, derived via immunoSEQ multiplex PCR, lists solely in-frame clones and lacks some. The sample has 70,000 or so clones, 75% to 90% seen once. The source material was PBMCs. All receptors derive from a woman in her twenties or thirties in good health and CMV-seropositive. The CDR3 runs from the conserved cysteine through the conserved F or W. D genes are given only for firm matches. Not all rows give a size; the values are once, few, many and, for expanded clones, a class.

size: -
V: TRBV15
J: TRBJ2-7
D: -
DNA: TGTGCCACCAGCAGAGGTGACACAACCTACGAGCAGTACTTC
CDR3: CATSRGDTTYEQYF

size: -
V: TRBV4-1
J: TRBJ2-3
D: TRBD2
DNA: TGCGCCAGCAGCCAGGGGGACTACTTCACAGATACGCAGTATTTT
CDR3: CASSQGDYFTDTQYF

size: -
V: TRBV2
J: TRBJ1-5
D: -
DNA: TGTGCCAGCAGCCCCGGGACACCCAATCAGCCCCAGCATTTT
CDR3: CASSPGTPNQPQHF

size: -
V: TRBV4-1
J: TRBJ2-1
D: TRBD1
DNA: TGCGCCAGCAGCCCCGGACAGGGGTTTGATGAGCAGTTCTTC
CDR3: CASSPGQGFDEQFF

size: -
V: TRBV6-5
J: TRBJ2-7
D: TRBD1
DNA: TGTGCCAGCAGTTACTCGACAGGGGGTGCCTACGAGCAGTACTTC
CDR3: CASSYSTGGAYEQYF

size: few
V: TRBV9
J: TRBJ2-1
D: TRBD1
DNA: TGTGCCAGCAGCAACAGGGGGCTGTCCTACAATGAGCAGTTCTTC
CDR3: CASSNRGLSYNEQFF

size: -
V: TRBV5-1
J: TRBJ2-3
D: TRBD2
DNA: TGCGCCAGCAGCGGCGGGAGGAACACAGATACGCAGTATTTT
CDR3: CASSGGRNTDTQYF

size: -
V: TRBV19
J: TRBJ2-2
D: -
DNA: TGTGCCAGTAGTATGGGGGCAGACACCGGGGAGCTGTTTTTT
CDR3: CASSMGADTGELFF

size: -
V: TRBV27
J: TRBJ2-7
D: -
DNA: TGTGCCAGCAGTCCTTTCGGTAACTCGTACGGGCAGTACTTC
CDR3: CASSPFGNSYGQYF

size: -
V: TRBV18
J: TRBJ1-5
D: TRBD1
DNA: TGTGCCAGCTCCCCAAGGACAGGGGAAAATCAGCCCCAGCATTTT
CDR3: CASSPRTGENQPQHF

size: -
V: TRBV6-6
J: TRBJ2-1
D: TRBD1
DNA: TGTGCCACCACCGGGACAGGGGTGGATGAGCAGTTCTTC
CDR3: CATTGTGVDEQFF

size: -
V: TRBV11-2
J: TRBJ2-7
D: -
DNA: TGTGCCAGCAGCCCACCGGGCCAGGGCGGCGAGCAGTACTTC
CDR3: CASSPPGQGGEQYF

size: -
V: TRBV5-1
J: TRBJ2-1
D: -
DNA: TGCGCCAGCAGCTTGAGTAGGGGCTCCTACAATGAGCAGTTCTTC
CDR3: CASSLSRGSYNEQFF

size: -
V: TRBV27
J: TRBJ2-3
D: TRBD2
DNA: TGTGCCAGCAGTTTAAGCGGGGCAAGCACAGATACGCAGTATTTT
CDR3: CASSLSGASTDTQYF

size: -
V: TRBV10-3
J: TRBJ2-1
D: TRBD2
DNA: TGTGCCATCAGTGAGTCATTAGCGGGAGTTTCTGAGCAGTTCTTC
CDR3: CAISESLAGVSEQFF

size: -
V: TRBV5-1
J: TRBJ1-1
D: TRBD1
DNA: TGCGCCAGCAGACCAGGGGGCATGAACACTGAAGCTTTCTTT
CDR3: CASRPGGMNTEAFF

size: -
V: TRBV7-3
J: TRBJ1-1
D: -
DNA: TGTGCCAGCAGCTCCGCCAGGGTAATGAACACTGAAGCTTTCTTT
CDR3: CASSSARVMNTEAFF

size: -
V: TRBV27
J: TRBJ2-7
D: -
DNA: TGTGCCAGCAGTTTATCGGGACCGGGAGTTCGGTACGAGCAGTACTTC
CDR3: CASSLSGPGVRYEQYF

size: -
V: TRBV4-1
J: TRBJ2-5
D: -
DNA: TGCGCCAGCAGCCAAGTGATCCGGGAGACCCAGTACTTC
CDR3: CASSQVIRETQYF

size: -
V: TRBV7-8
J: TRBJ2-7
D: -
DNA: TGTGCCAGCAGCTTTGAAGCGACCTACGAGCAGTACTTC
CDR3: CASSFEATYEQYF

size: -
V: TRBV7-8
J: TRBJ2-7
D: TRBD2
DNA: TGTGCCAGCAGCTTAGTACTAGCGGGAGATAACGAGCAGTACTTC
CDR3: CASSLVLAGDNEQYF

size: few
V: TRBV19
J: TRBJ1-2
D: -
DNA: TGTGCCAGTAGGACAGCAAACTATGGCTACACCTTC
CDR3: CASRTANYGYTF

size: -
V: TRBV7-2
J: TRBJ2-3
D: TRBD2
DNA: TGTGCCAGCAGCCCTCGTCTAGCGGACGCACGAGATACGCAGTATTTT
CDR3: CASSPRLADARDTQYF

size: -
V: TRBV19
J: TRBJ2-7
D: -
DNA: TGTGCCAGTTCTACAGGGAGCTACGAGCAGTACTTC
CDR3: CASSTGSYEQYF

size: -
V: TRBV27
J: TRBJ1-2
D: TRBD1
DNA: TGTGCCAGCAGTTTATTGGGACAGGAAAATGGCTACACCTTC
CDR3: CASSLLGQENGYTF

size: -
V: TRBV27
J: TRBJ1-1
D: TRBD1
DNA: TGTGCCAGCAGCCCACAGGGGGGTCACACTGAAGCTTTCTTT
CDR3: CASSPQGGHTEAFF

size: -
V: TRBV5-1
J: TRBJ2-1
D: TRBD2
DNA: TGCGCCAGCAGCTTGACTAGCGGGGGGATTTACAATGAGCAGTTCTTC
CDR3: CASSLTSGGIYNEQFF

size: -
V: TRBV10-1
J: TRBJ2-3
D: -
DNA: TGCGCCAGCCCCGCGAGTCGAAGCACAGATACGCAGTATTTT
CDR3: CASPASRSTDTQYF

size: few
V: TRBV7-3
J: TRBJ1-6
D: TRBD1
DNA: TGTGCCAGCAGCTCGACAGGGGCGCAGAATTCACCCCTCCACTTT
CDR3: CASSSTGAQNSPLHF

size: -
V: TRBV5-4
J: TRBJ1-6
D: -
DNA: TGTGCCAGCAGCTTGGGGGGAGGTTTTAATTCACCCCTCCACTTT
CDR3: CASSLGGGFNSPLHF

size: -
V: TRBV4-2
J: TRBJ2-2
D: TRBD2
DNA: TGTGCCAGCAGCCCCCCGACTAGCGGGGGTGCTACCGGGGAGCTGTTTTTT
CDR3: CASSPPTSGGATGELFF

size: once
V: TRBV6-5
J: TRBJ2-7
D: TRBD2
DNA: TGTGCCAGCAGTCCTAGACTAGCATACGAGCAGTACTTC
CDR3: CASSPRLAYEQYF

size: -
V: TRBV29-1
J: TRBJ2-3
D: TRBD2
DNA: TGCAGCGTTGGGTCGGATAGCGGGAGAACAGATACGCAGTATTTT
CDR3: CSVGSDSGRTDTQYF

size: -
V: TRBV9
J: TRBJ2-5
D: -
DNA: TGTGCCAGCAGCGGGGGACTCCAACAAGAGACCCAGTACTTC
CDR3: CASSGGLQQETQYF

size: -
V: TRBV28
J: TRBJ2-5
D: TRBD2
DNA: TGTGCCAGCTCATCGGGAGGCCGGGGGACCCAGTACTTC
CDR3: CASSSGGRGTQYF

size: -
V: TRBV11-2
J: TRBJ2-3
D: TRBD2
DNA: TGTGCCAGCAGCTTTGGCGAGCGGGGTAGCACAGATACGCAGTATTTT
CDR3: CASSFGERGSTDTQYF

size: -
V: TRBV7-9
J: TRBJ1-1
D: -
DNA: TGTGCCAACCAGGAGGGAACCTTGGGGACTGAAGCTTTCTTT
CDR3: CANQEGTLGTEAFF

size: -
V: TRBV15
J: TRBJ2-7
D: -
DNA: TGTGCCACCAGCAGAGGGGGGCGTCAGTACGAGCAGTACTTC
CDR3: CATSRGGRQYEQYF

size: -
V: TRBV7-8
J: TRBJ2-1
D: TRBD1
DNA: TGTGCCAGCAGCTCCCGGGACAGGGGGCCACGTGCGCAGTTCTTC
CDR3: CASSSRDRGPRAQFF

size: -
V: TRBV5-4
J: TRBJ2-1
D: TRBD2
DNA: TGTGCCAGCAGCTTGACTAGCGGGAGAACTGCTGAGCAGTTCTTC
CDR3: CASSLTSGRTAEQFF

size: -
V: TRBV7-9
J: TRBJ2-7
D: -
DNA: TGTGCCAGCAGCTTACCCTTGCCGGGGGGCCGCGAGCAGTACTTC
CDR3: CASSLPLPGGREQYF

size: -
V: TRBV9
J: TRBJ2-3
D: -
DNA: TGTGCCAGTACCCGACAGGATAGCACAGATACGCAGTATTTT
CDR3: CASTRQDSTDTQYF

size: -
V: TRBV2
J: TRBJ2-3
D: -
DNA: TGTGCCAGCAGTCCTGACTTTTACACAGATACGCAGTATTTT
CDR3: CASSPDFYTDTQYF

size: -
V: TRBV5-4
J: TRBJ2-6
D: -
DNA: TGTGCCAGCAGCTTAGGAGGGCCAAGCTCTGGGGCCAACGTCCTGACTTTC
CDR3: CASSLGGPSSGANVLTF

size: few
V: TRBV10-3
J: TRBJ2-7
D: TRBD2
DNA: TGTGCCATCAGTGAGCTGATAGCGGGACCCTACGAGCAGTACTTC
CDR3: CAISELIAGPYEQYF

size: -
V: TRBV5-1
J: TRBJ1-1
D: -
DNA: TGCGCCAGCAGCCCAACCGGAGTTGACACTGAAGCTTTCTTT
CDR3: CASSPTGVDTEAFF

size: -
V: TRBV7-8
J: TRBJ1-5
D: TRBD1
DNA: TGTGCCAGCAGCTTTTTAGGGCAGGGGGCTTATCAGCCCCAGCATTTT
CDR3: CASSFLGQGAYQPQHF

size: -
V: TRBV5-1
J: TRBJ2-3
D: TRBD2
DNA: TGCGCCAGCAGCTTACTAGCGGGAGGGCCTGGGGGCACAGATACGCAGTATTTT
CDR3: CASSLLAGGPGGTDTQYF

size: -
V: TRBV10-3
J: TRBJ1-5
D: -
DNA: TGTGCCATCAATCACGGTCAGCCCCAGCATTTT
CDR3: CAINHGQPQHF

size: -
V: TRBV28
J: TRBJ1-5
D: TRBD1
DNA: TGTGCCAGCAGTTTAAGGCAGGGGGTCAATCAGCCCCAGCATTTT
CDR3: CASSLRQGVNQPQHF